This T cell receptor beta chain emerged from a study of blood T cells in healthy people across ages. Study results and limitations: In long-lived donors, naive CD4+ cell counts and diversity exceeded those of aged donors. Per-million-T-cell TCR beta diversity fell roughly linearly with age.

The use of a sample-barcoded 5' primer and a J-beta primer mix characterized a second PCR of about 7 to 12 cycles. MiXCR, run by TCRdb on the 5' RACE reads, gives a single entry per CDR3 protein. The repertoire consists of 1.8 million or so distinct CDR3 sequences, with about two fifths occurring once and the leading ten covering 20% to 25%. Ranging in age from about 6 to 100, the donors were healthy Caucasian individuals from Russia. Every participating donor contributed 9.5 to 10 milliliters of peripheral blood through a draw. The ends lost 4 bases at V and 1 base at J; junction bases unmatched: 5. Germline V gene lookup returns CDR1 KGHDR and CDR2 SFDVKD. The CDR3 consists of 15 residues. Worth noting for this clonotype: Its antigen is currently unknown.

The sequenced sample consisted of blood. V is TRBV24-1 and J is TRBJ2-5; TRBD2 matches at 7 bases. This sequence originates from a human donor in good health. The CDR3 protein is CATSEGGPSQETQYF. CDR3 nucleotide sequence: TGTGCCACCAGTGAGGGAGGGCCCTCCCAAGAGACCCAGTACTTC.